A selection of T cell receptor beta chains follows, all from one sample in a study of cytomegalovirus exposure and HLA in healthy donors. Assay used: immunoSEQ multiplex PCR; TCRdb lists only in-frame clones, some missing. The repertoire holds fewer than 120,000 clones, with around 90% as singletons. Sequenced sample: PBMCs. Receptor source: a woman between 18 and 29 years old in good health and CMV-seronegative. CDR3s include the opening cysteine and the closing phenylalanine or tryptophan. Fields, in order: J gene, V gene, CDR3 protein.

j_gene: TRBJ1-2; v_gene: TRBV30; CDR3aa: CAWSERDNYGYTF
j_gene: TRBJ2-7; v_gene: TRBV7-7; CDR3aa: CASSSGTEDSYEQYF
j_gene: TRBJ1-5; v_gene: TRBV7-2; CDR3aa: CASRQDRAQPQHF
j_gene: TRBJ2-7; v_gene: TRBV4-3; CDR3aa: CASSQLPPGQGAYEQYF
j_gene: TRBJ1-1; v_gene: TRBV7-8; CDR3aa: CASSALQGYTEAFF
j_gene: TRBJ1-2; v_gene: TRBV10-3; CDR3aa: CAITARTGFNYGYTF
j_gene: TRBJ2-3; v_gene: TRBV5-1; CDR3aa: CASSLGSGGSTDTQYF
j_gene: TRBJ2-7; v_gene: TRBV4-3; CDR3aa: CASSQTQGYEQYF
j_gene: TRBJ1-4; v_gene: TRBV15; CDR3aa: CATSSNEGGKLFF
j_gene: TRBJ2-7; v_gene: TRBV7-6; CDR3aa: CASGVSGYYEQYF
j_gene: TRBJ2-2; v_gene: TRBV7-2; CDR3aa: CASTARNGELFF
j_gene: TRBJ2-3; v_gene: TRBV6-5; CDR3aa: CASSRRDTDTQYF
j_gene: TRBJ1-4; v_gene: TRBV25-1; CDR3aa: CASSGYREKLFF
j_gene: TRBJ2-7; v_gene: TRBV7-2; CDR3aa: CASSPRGRGESYEQYF
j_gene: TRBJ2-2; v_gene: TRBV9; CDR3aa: CASSVATSGSRELFF
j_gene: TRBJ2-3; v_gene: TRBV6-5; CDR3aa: CASSLPGGIWDF
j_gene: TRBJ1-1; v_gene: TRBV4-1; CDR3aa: CASSQEGGLGTEAFF
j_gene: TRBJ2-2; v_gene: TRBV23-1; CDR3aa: CASSQPYGLAANTGELFF
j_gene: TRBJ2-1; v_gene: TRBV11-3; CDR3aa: CASSTRTGSLNEQFF
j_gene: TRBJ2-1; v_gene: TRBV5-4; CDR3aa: CASSLRGGLNEQFF
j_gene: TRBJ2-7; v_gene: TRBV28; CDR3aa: CAGSYGGTTSSYEQYF
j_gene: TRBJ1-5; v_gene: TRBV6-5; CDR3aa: CASSYSRDQPQHF
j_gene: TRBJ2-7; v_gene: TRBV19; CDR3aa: CASSIGGPAYEQYF
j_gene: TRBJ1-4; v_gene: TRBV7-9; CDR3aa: CASSLARGGPEKLFF
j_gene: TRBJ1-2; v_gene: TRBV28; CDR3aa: CASSYGGGITYGYTF
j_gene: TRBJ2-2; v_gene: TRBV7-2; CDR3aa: CASSLQGYTGELFF
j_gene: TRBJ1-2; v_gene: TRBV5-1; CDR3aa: CASGGQGYGYTF
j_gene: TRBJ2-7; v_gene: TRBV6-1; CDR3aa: CASQFRDRGGEQYF
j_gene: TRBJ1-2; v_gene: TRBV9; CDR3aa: CASVQGGGVPYGYTF
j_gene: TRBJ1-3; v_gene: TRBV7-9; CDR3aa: CASSTYQDREDTIYF
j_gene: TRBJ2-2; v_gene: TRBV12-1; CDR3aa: CASSFGGLAKTGELFF
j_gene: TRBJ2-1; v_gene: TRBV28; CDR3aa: CASRGRSSYNEQFF
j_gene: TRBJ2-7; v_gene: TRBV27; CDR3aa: CASSFGTGKQYF
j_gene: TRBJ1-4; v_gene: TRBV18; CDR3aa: CASSLTATGGGEKLFF
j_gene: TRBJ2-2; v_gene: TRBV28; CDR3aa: CASRAGGQRHTGELFF
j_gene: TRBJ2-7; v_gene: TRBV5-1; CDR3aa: CASRLGGGTGYEQYF
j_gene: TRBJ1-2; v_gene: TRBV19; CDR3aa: CASSIDRAPAYGYTF
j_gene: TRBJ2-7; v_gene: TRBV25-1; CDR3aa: CASSATGGRYEQYF
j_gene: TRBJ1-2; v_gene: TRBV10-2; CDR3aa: CASSAYSTGKGGYTF
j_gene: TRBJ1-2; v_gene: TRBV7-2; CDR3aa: CASSRGGLYGYTF
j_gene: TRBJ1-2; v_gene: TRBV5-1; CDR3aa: CASSPLQGATNYTF
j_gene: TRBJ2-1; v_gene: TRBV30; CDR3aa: CAWKGAGFRYNEQFF
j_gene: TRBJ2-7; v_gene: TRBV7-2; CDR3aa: CASSQEQGADYEQYF
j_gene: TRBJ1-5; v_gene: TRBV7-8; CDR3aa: CASSSQGASNQPQHF
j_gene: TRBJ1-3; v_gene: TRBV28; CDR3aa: CASSPHGGGSENTIYF
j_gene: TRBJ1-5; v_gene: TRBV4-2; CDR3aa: CASSQEWKQGNQPQHF
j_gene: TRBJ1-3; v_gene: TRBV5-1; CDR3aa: CASSLAGQGRNTIYF